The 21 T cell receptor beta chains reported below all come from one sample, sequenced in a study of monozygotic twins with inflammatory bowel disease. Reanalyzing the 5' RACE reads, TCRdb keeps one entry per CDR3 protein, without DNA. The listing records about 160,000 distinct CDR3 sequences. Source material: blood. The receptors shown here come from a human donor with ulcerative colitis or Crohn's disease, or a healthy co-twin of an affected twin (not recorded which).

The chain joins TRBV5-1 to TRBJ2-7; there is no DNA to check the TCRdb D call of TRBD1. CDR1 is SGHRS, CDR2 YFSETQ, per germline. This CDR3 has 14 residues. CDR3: CASRQESFSHEQYF.

This CDR3 reads CASTSPGAGEAFF. The chain joins TRBV6-6 to TRBJ1-1; TCRdb's D gene call, TRBD1, goes unchecked for lack of DNA. The CDR3 runs 13 residues. CDR1 and CDR2 from the germline V gene are MNHNY and SVGAGI (reference sequence).

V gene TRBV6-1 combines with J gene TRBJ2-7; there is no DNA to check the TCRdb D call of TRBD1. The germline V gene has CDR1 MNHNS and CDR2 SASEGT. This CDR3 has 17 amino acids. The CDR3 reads CASGWDSQTASSYEQYF.

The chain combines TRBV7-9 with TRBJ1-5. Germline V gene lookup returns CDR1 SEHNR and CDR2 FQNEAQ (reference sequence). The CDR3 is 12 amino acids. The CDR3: CASSSGSQPQHF.

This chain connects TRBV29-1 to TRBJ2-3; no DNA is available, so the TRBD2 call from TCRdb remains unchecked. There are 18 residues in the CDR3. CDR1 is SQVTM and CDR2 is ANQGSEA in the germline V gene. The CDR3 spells CSAKGMASLAHTSDTQYF.

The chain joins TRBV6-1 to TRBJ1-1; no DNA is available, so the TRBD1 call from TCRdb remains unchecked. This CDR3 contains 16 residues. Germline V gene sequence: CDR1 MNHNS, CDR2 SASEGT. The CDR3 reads CASTRVTGGGNTEAFF.

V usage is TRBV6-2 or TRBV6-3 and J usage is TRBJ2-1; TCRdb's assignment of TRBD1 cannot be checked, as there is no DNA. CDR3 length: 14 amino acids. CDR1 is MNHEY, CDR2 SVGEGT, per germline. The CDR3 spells CASSGAGRGNEQFF.

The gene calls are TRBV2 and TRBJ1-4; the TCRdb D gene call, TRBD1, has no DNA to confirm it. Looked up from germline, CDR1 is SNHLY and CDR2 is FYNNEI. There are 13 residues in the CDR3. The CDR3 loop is CASSGDSDEKLFF.

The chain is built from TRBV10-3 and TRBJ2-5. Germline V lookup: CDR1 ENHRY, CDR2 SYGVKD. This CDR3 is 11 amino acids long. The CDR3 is CAIRQQETQYF.

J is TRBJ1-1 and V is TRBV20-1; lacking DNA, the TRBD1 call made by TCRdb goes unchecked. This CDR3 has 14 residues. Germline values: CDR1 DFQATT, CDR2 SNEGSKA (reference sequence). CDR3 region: CSAPGPGSGTEAFF.

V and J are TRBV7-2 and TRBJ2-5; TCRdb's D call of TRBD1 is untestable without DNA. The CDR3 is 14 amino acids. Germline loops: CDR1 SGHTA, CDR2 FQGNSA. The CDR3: CASSFEGGRETQYF.

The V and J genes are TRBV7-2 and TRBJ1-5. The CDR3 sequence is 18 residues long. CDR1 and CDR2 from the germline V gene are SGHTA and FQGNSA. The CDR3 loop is CASPRGPTPLYSNQPQHF.

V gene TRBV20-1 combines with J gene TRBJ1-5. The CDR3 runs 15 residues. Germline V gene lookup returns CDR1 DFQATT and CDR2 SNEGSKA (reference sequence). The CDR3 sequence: CSAGENRAQNQPQHF.

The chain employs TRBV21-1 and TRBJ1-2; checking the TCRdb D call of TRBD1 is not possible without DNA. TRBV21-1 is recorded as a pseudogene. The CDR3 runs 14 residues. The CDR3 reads CASSVYRGRSGYTF.

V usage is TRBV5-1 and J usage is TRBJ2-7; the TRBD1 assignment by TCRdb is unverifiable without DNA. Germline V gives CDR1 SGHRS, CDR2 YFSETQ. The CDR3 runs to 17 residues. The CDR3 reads CASSLAVLGTGYYEQYF.

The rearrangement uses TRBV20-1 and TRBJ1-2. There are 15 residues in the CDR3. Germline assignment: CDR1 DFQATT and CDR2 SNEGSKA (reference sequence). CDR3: CSASLFGRRDYGYTF.

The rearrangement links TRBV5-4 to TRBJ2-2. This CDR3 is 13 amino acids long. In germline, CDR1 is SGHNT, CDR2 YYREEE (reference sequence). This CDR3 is CASSTVNTGELFF.

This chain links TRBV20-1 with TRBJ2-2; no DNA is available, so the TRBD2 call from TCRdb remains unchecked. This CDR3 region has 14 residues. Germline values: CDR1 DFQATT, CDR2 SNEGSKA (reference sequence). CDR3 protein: CSAGRGLAAGELFF.

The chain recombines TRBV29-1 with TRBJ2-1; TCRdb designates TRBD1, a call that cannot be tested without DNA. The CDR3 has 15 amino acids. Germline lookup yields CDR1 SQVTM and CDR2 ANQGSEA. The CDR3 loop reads CSVAFGQGAYNEQFF.

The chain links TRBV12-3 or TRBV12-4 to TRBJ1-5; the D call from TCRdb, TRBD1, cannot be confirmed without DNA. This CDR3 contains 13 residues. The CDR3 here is CASSLTGTQPQHF.

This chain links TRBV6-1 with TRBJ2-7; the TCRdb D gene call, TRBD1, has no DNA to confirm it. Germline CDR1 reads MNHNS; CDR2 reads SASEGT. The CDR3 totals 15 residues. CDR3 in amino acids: CAGSEAGPSSYEQYF.